The sequence of this T cell receptor (beta chain) was determined in a study of blood T cell repertoires in COVID-19. Looking at the study overall: The origin of the acute and convalescent COVID-19 samples was the United States, Italy and Spain. PBMCs, B-cell-depleted T cells, or T cells were the source of the cDNA or gDNA that made up the material.

Trimming cost V 4 bases and J 4 bases, with 16 bases left between them. This CDR3 spans 15 amino acids. Germline V CDR1 and CDR2: SGHDN, FVKESK. Original processing notes: Scientists estimated how many nucleated cells there were by amplifying reference gene primers. Clones were read by immunoSEQ multiplex PCR, and TCRdb kept only the in-frame ones, dropping some. That table gives V, J and clone size, and the DNA gave D and trimming. The sample includes roughly 20,000 clones, roughly 85% of them seen just once. The material sequenced was peripheral blood. V is TRBV14 and J is TRBJ2-5, with TRBD1 as a possible D gene (5 bases). The TCR comes from a human donor with active COVID-19. The donor label of this sample is uncertain. The DNA for the CDR3 is TGTGCCAGCAGCCTCCTCCCTCAGGGAAGAGAGACCCAGTACTTC. Amino acid sequence: CASSLLPQGRETQYF. Full variable domain (outside the CDR3, taken from reference TRBV14 and TRBJ2-5): EAGVTQFPSHSVIEKGQTVTLRCDPISGHDNLYWYRRVMGKEIKFLLHFVKESKQDESGMPNNRFLAERTGGTYSTLKVQPAELEDSGVYFCASSLLPQGRETQYFGPGTRLLVL.